The 16 T cell receptor beta chains given below trace back to one sample, sequenced in a study of graft-versus-host responses after intestinal transplantation (dated by TCRdb to about 2021). Taken with the paper, the label for time point translates to: cells obtained before transplantation from donor or recipient. Receptors were amplified or captured by the immunoSEQ multiplex PCR assay. TCRdb limited this immuneACCESS table to in-frame rearrangements with V and J called. A share of clones is missing; checked studies link under half to unresolved V genes, and the rest is unexplained. This sample holds about 39,000 clones; nearly 95% were observed only once. Less than 0.25% of the sample is taken by the ten largest. Antigen specificity for these receptors is unknown. The sequences come from unstimulated CD8+ T cells sorted from spleen or lymph node cells, collected before transplant. The receptor set was obtained from a human donor who was the organ donor for an intestinal transplant.

The rearrangement uses TRBV9 and TRBJ1-1, with TRBD1 as a possible D gene (6 bases). V was shortened by 2 bases and J by 4 bases, with 15 bases between the two germline ends. The CDR3 contains 15 residues. The V gene's germline CDR1 is SGDLS and CDR2 YYNGEE. In nucleotides, the CDR3 is TGTGCCAGCAGCGTGGATACAGGGTCGTCCACTGAAGCTTTCTTT. It specifies CASSVDTGSSTEAFF.

The chain joins TRBV7-8 to TRBJ2-7, with D tentatively TRBD2 (6 bases). The CDR3 consists of 16 residues. The germline V gene has CDR1 SGHVS and CDR2 FQNEAQ. V was clipped by 4 bases and J by 3 bases, with 19 bases between them. CDR3 coding DNA: TGTGCCAGCAGCTCCCAATCCCGTGTGACTAGCTACGAGCAGTACTTC. This sequence encodes CASSSQSRVTSYEQYF.

V and J are TRBV6-5 and TRBJ2-1; 7 bases match TRBD2. Germline V lookup: CDR1 MNHEY, CDR2 SVGAGI. V trimming: 2 bases; J trimming: 3 bases; junction bases outside the gene matches: 1. The CDR3 loop spans 14 amino acids. The DNA for the CDR3 is TGTGCCAGCAGTTACCGCGGGGGCTACAATGAGCAGTTCTTC. Its translation is CASSYRGGYNEQFF.

This rearrangement joins TRBV6-1 to TRBJ1-1, with D tentatively TRBD1 (5 bases). The CDR3 runs 14 residues. Germline V gene lookup returns CDR1 MNHNS and CDR2 SASEGT. V dropped 10 bases and J dropped 5 bases, with 20 bases sitting between them. CDR3 nucleotide sequence: TGTGCCACCCGGTGGGGTGAGGGACGGACTGAAGCTTTCTTT. Encoded protein: CATRWGEGRTEAFF.

CDR3 residues: CASSQDRVQGFLPYEQYF. CDR3 in DNA: TGCGCCAGCAGCCAAGATCGAGTTCAGGGTTTCCTACCCTACGAGCAGTACTTC. The V and J genes are TRBV4-3 and TRBJ2-7, with D tentatively TRBD1 (5 bases). Germline assignment: CDR1 LGHNA and CDR2 YSLEER. This CDR3 spans 18 amino acids. V was shortened by 0 bases and J by 2 bases, with 20 bases between the two germline ends.

Points on this clone: Other DNA sequences within the sample encode an identical CDR3. Written as DNA, the CDR3 is TGTGCCAGCAGCCCCCTGGGGGGTTCCACTGAAGCTTTCTTT. Translating gives CASSPLGGSTEAFF. This chain links TRBV27 with TRBJ1-1; D perhaps matches TRBD1 (5 bases). This CDR3 has 14 amino acids. V lost 6 bases and J 4 bases, leaving 15 bases between the germline ends. Germline CDR1 is MNHEY and CDR2 is SMNVEV (reference sequence).

The rearrangement uses TRBV6-5 and TRBJ2-7, with D perhaps assigned TRBD1 or TRBD2 (5 bases each). Trimming stripped 4 bases from V and 2 bases from J, with 12 bases between. The germline V gene has CDR1 MNHEY and CDR2 SVGAGI. CDR3 size: 14 residues. For the CDR3, the DNA is TGTGCCAGCAGTTCCCCGGGACGGACCTACGAGCAGTACTTC. Translated: CASSSPGRTYEQYF.

The rearrangement uses TRBV29-1 and TRBJ1-1; 12 bases are a match to TRBD1. The germline gives CDR1 SQVTM, CDR2 ANQGSEA. Losses at the gene ends were 4 bases for V and 4 bases for J; bases not matched to a gene: 13. This CDR3 spans 17 amino acids. CDR3 region: CSVGPPGQGARGTEAFF. The CDR3 DNA is TGCAGCGTTGGGCCACCGGGACAGGGGGCGCGGGGCACTGAAGCTTTCTTT.

In nucleotides, the CDR3 is TGCGCCAGCAGCCAAGATACCGGAAACACCATATATTTT. It specifies CASSQDTGNTIYF. This sequence joins TRBV4-3 and TRBJ1-3; no clear D. Between the trimmed V and J ends, which lost 0 bases and 4 bases, there was a span of 4 bases. Germline V lookup: CDR1 LGHNA, CDR2 YSLEER. The CDR3 sequence is 13 residues long.

V usage is TRBV4-3 and J usage is TRBJ1-2; D is undetermined. V was clipped by 0 bases and J by 0 bases, with 11 bases between them. From germline, CDR1 is LGHNA and CDR2 YSLEER. This CDR3 spans 16 amino acids. The CDR3 loop is CASSQDSEGTNYGYTF. The CDR3 DNA reads as TGCGCCAGCAGCCAAGATTCTGAGGGAACTAACTATGGCTACACCTTC.

The chain combines TRBV2 with TRBJ2-3, with a weak D call TRBD2 (5 bases). Germline loops: CDR1 SNHLY, CDR2 FYNNEI. This CDR3 has 15 amino acids. V lost 6 bases and J 4 bases, leaving 17 bases between the germline ends. CDR3 sequence reads: CASSSGMEVADTQYF. CDR3 nucleotides: TGTGCCAGCAGCTCGGGCATGGAGGTTGCAGATACGCAGTATTTT.

V gene TRBV28 combines with J gene TRBJ2-7; D gene uncertain. This CDR3 spans 11 amino acids. Trimming left V 2 bases short and J 2 bases short, with 1 base between. Germline CDR1 MDHEN, CDR2 SYDVKM. The CDR3 here is CASSLAYEQYF. The CDR3 nucleotides read TGTGCCAGCAGTTTAGCCTACGAGCAGTACTTC.

The chain couples TRBV19 to TRBJ2-3, with unresolved D. Germline CDR1 and CDR2: LNHDA and SQIVND (reference sequence). The V end lost 5 bases, the J end lost 6 bases, and 9 bases lay between the germline ends. The CDR3 length is 12 residues. The CDR3 bases are TGTGCCAGTAGTCATCCCACGGATACGCAGTATTTT. Its protein is CASSHPTDTQYF.

Here the CDR3 reads CASSTATGTGAFGYTF. The CDR3 DNA reads TGTGCCAGCAGCACTGCTACCGGGACAGGGGCCTTTGGCTACACCTTC. This chain joins TRBV9 and TRBJ1-2; 10 positions agree with TRBD1. Trimming at V came to 4 bases and at J to 7 bases, leaving 13 bases not matched to a gene. The germline V gene has CDR1 SGDLS and CDR2 YYNGEE. The CDR3 has 16 amino acids.

The genes are TRBV15 and TRBJ2-2; TRBD1 aligns across 8 bases. V lost 7 bases to trimming and J lost 1 base; unmatched junction nucleotides: 5. Per germline, CDR1 LNHNV and CDR2 YYDKDF (reference sequence). The CDR3 is made up of 15 amino acids. In nucleotides, the CDR3 is TGTGCCACCAACGCGGGGACAGGGAACACCGGGGAGCTGTTTTTT. Translation: CATNAGTGNTGELFF.

The V and J genes are TRBV28 and TRBJ2-7; 7 bases are shared with TRBD1. Per the germline V gene, CDR1 is MDHEN and CDR2 is SYDVKM. The junction had 7 bases not matched to a gene; V was cut back by 5 bases and J by 3 bases. CDR3 length: 14 residues. The CDR3 coding sequence is TGTGCCAGCAGTCTTACAGGGGTGAACTACGAGCAGTACTTC. Its translation: CASSLTGVNYEQYF.